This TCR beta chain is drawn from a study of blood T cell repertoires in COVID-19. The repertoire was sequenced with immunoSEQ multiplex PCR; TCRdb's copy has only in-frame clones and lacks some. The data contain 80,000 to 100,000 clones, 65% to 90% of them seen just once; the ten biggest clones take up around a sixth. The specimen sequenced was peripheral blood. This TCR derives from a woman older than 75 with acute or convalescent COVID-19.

CDR3 nucleotides: TGTGCCAGCAGTTCTGGAGCATCTGGGGCCAACGTCCTGACTTTC. This encodes CASSSGASGANVLTF. This chain links TRBV28 with TRBJ2-6; D uncertain. This CDR3 contains 15 residues. CDR1 MDHEN and CDR2 SYDVKM come from the germline V gene. Trimming shortened V by 4 bases and J by 1 base, and 8 bases separated the two germline ends.